This TCR beta chain was recorded in a study of blood T cell repertoires in COVID-19. Study as a whole: Acute and convalescent COVID-19 specimens originated in the United States, Italy and Spain.

V lost 6 bases to trimming and J lost 4 bases; unmatched junction nucleotides: 5. Per the germline V gene, CDR1 is SGHVS and CDR2 is FQNEAQ. The CDR3 sequence is 13 residues long. Here immunoSEQ multiplex PCR was the method, and the copy in TCRdb shows in-frame clones only, minus some. The sample comprises more than 250,000 clones, 90% of which are singletons, and about 1.5% rests with the top ten. This clone has more than one count but fewer than ten. Participants were aged about 18 to 90 years, lived in around 22 US areas, and enrolled virtually. In assigning cohorts, the study relied on participant-reported clinical history.

The genes are TRBV7-8 and TRBJ1-2; 7 bases are a match to TRBD1. Source material: PBMCs or T cells enriched from blood (not recorded which). The receptor was derived from a woman aged 18-35 years with acute COVID-19. CDR3 protein: CASSTGVAYGYTF. In nucleotides, the CDR3 is TGTGCCAGCAGTACAGGGGTGGCCTATGGCTACACCTTC.